The next 2 T cell receptor beta chains were all read from a single sample in a study of blood T cell repertoires in COVID-19. Sequenced by immunoSEQ multiplex PCR; TCRdb stores in-frame clones only, minus some. The sample includes around 150,000 clones, 84% of them seen just once. Sequenced sample: peripheral blood. The source is a woman in her forties or fifties in a cohort sampled during active or convalescent COVID-19.

The rearrangement joins TRBV7-9 to TRBJ2-7, with 12 nucleotides matching TRBD2. The V and J ends lost 5 bases and 6 bases, in that order; junction bases with no gene match: 5. The CDR3 consists of 14 residues. Germline CDR1 SEHNR, CDR2 FQNEAQ (reference sequence). This CDR3 is CASSTRTSGVEQYF. The CDR3 DNA sequence: TGTGCCAGCAGCACGCGGACTAGCGGGGTCGAGCAGTACTTC. The complete variable domain, with remaining parts taken from reference TRBV7-9 and TRBJ2-7, reads DTGVSQNPRHKITKRGQNVTFRCDPISEHNRLYWYRQTLGQGPEFLTYFQNEAQLEKSRLLSDRFSAERPKGSFSTLEIQRTEQGDSAMYLCASSTRTSGVEQYFGPGTRLTVT.

This chain links TRBV19 with TRBJ1-2; TRBD1 matches 7 bases. The CDR3 consists of 12 residues. The V and J ends lost 7 bases and 8 bases, in that order; junction bases with no gene match: 7. CDR1 is LNHDA, CDR2 SQIVND, per germline (reference sequence). In DNA form, the CDR3 reads TGTGCCAGTATGGGACAGTTTGGCGGCTACACCTTC. Translating it yields CASMGQFGGYTF.